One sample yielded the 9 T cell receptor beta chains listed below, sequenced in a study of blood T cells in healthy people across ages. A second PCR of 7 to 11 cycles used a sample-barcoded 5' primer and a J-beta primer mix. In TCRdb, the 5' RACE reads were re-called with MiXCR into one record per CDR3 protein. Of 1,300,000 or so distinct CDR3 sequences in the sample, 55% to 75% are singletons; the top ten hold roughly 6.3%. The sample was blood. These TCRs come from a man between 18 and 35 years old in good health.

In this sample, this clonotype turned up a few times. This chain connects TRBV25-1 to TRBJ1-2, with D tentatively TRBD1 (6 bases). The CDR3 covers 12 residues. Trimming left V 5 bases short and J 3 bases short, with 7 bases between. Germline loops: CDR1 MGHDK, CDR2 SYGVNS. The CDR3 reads CASSNRDYGYTF. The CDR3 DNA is TGTGCCAGCAGTAACAGGGACTATGGCTACACCTTC.

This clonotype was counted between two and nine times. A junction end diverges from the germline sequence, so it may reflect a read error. In nucleotides, the CDR3 is TGTGCCACCAGTGATTTAGGGCAGGGCGACACCGGGGAGTTGTTTTTT. The encoded protein is CATSDLGQGDTGELFF. This chain joins TRBV24-1 and TRBJ2-2; D may correspond to TRBD1 or TRBD2 (5 bases each). Germline V gene sequence: CDR1 KGHDR, CDR2 SFDVKD. There are 16 residues in the CDR3.

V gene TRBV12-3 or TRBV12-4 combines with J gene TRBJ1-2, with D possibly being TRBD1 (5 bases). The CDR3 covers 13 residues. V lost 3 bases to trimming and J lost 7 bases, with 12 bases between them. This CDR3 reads CASSFRPGGGYTF. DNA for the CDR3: TGTGCCAGCAGTTTTCGGCCCGGGGGTGGCTACACCTTC.

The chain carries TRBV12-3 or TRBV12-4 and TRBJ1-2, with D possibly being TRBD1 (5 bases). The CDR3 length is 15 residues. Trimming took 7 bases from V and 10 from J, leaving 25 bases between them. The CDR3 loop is CASTTVYGTDSAYTF. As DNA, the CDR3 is TGTGCCAGCACCACAGTGTACGGTACTGACAGCGCCTACACCTTC.

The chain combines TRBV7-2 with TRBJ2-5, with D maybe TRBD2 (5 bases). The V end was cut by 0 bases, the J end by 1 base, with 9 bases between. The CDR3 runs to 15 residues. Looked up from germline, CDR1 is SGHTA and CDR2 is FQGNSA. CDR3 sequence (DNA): TGTGCCAGCAGCTTAGCCACTAGAACCCAAGAGACCCAGTACTTC. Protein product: CASSLATRTQETQYF.

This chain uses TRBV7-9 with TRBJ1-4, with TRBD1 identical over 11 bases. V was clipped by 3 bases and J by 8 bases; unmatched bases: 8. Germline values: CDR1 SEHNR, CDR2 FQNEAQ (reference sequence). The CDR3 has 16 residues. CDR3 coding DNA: TGTGCCAGCAGCTTTCCTCCGGGACAGGGGGAAGAAAAACTGTTTTTT. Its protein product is CASSFPPGQGEEKLFF.

In DNA, the CDR3 is TGTGCCAGCAGTTACTCGAAAGTACAGTACTTC. Translated: CASSYSKVQYF. The gene calls are TRBV6-5 and TRBJ2-5; no clear D. Trimming took off 0 bases at V and 11 bases at J, with 7 bases between the two ends. Germline V CDR1 and CDR2: MNHEY, SVGAGI. The CDR3 length is 11 residues.

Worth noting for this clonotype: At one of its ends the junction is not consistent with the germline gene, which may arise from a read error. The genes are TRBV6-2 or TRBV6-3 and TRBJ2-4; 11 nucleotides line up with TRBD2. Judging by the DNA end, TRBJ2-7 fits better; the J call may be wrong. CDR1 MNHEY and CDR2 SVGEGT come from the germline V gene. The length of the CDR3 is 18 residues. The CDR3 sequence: CASSYSVGLAEFSYEQYF. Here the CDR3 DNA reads TGCGCCAGCAGTTACTCGGTGGGACTAGCGGAGTTCTCCTACGAGCAGTACTTC.

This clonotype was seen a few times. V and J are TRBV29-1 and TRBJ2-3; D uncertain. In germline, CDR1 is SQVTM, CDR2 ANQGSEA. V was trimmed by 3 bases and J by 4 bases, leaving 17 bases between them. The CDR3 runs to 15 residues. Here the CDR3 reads CSVDLGSIDADTQYF. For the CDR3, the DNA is TGCAGCGTTGACTTAGGGTCGATAGACGCAGATACGCAGTATTTT.